The next 26 T cell receptor beta chains were all read from a single sample in a study of shared clonotypes between healthy human individuals (dated by TCRdb to the early 2020s). Library creation used the immunoSEQ multiplex PCR assay. The table was pulled from immuneACCESS by TCRdb, which kept in-frame rearrangements only. Such tables lose some clones; where checked, under half of the loss comes from unresolved V genes, and the rest has no known cause. The sample table lists about 2 million clones, roughly 94% of them with a count of one. 1% to 1.5% of the sample is in the top ten clones. CD8 naive samples were obtained by positive selection for CCR7 among CD45RO-negative cells, yielding a CD45RA+CCR7+ population from which TemRA cells were excluded. Material: naive CD8+ T cells sorted from blood. The cell subset or site label here, explained by the study, means: CD45RA+CCR7+. The source of these receptors is a man aged 18 to 29 in good health.

The chain links TRBV30 to TRBJ2-1; 9 bases map to TRBD1. Germline V CDR1 and CDR2: GTSNPN, SVGIG (reference sequence). Unmatched junction bases numbered 2, after V lost 1 base and J lost 4 bases. The CDR3 extends over 14 amino acids. Here the CDR3 DNA reads TGTGCCTGGAGTGAGGACAGGGGTTACAATGAGCAGTTCTTC. Amino acids: CAWSEDRGYNEQFF.

The genes are TRBV5-4 and TRBJ2-1; 9 bases are shared with TRBD2. The length of the CDR3 is 19 residues. The ends lost 4 bases at V and 0 bases at J; junction bases unmatched: 14. The germline gives CDR1 SGHNT, CDR2 YYREEE (reference sequence). CDR3 DNA sequence: TGTGCCAGCAGCCTCCCAATCATCGCGGGAGGGCCCTCCTACAATGAGCAGTTCTTC. Its translation: CASSLPIIAGGPSYNEQFF. Full variable domain (outside the CDR3, taken from reference TRBV5-4 and TRBJ2-1): ETGVTQSPTHLIKTRGQQVTLRCSSQSGHNTVSWYQQALGQGPQFIFQYYREEENGRGNFPPRFSGLQFPNYSSELNVNALELDDSALYLCASSLPIIAGGPSYNEQFFGPGTRLTVL.

The chain has TRBV10-3 and TRBJ1-5; D is unresolved. The CDR3 is 14 residues long. Trimming cost V 2 bases and J 5 bases, with 10 bases left between them. The germline gives CDR1 ENHRY, CDR2 SYGVKD. The CDR3 nucleotides are TGTGCCATCAGTGAGGGCGAGGTAGATCAGCCCCAGCATTTT. Translated, it gives CAISEGEVDQPQHF.

This clone was seen only a few times. At the DNA level, this CDR3 is encoded by other sequences in the same sample as well. The gene calls are TRBV6-5 and TRBJ2-1, with D possibly being TRBD1 or TRBD2 (5 bases each). There are 13 residues in the CDR3. Trimming took off 0 bases at V and 6 bases at J, with 6 bases between the two ends. The germline V gene has CDR1 MNHEY and CDR2 SVGAGI. CDR3 region: CASSYSRGNEQFF. The DNA for the CDR3 is TGTGCCAGCAGTTACTCGAGGGGCAATGAGCAGTTCTTC.

Turning to this clone: Distinct nucleotide sequences in the sample also encode this CDR3. This chain connects TRBV5-1 to TRBJ1-1; no reliable D call. The CDR3 length is 14 residues. The germline V gene has CDR1 SGHRS and CDR2 YFSETQ. Between the trimmed V and J ends, which lost 0 bases and 1 base, there was a span of 7 bases. For the CDR3, the DNA is TGCGCCAGCAGCTTGGGGTGGGGGAACACTGAAGCTTTCTTT. Translating gives CASSLGWGNTEAFF.

As DNA, the CDR3 is TGTGCCAGCAGCTTGGGGGCGGATAGCGGCTCCTACGAGCAGTACTTC. Protein sequence: CASSLGADSGSYEQYF. This sequence joins TRBV7-9 and TRBJ2-7; D is possibly TRBD1 or TRBD2 (6 bases each). Trimming removed 3 bases from V and 0 bases from J, with 15 bases in between. The CDR3 consists of 16 residues. Germline CDR1 and CDR2: SEHNR and FQNEAQ (reference sequence).

The V call is TRBV14, the J call TRBJ2-3; D remains unclear. Germline V CDR1 and CDR2: SGHDN, FVKESK. The CDR3 has 13 residues. Between the trimmed V and J ends, which lost 4 bases and 2 bases, there was a span of 7 bases. In nucleotides, the CDR3 is TGTGCCAGCAGCCTGGCGAACACAGATACGCAGTATTTT. This gives the protein CASSLANTDTQYF.

CDR3 bases: TGTGCCAGCAGTTCCACAATTATAGACGAGGGGGGAGTAGATACGCAGTATTTT. Its protein is CASSSTIIDEGGVDTQYF. The chain carries TRBV28 and TRBJ2-3; D may correspond to TRBD1 or TRBD2 (6 bases each). Looked up from germline, CDR1 is MDHEN and CDR2 is SYDVKM. V lost 4 bases and J 5 bases, leaving 25 bases between the germline ends. This CDR3 contains 18 residues.

This chain's CDR3 is CASSEAGQSSYNSPLHF. CDR3 DNA: TGTGCCAGCAGTGAAGCCGGGCAGAGCTCCTATAATTCACCCCTCCACTTT. The chain links TRBV2 to TRBJ1-6; no clear D. This CDR3 spans 17 amino acids. CDR1 SNHLY and CDR2 FYNNEI come from the germline V gene. V lost 0 bases to trimming and J lost 0 bases, with 9 bases between them.

The chain employs TRBV28 and TRBJ2-6; tentatively, D is TRBD1 (5 bases). V was pared by 7 bases and J by 2 bases, with 21 bases between. This CDR3 spans 18 amino acids. Germline-derived CDR1 and CDR2 are MDHEN and SYDVKM. The CDR3 coding sequence is TGTGCCAGCAACCGCCCCAAGCAGGGCTTACCTGGGGCCAACGTCCTGACTTTC. Translating gives CASNRPKQGLPGANVLTF.

V is TRBV5-1 and J is TRBJ1-1; the D is unclear. V was shortened by 0 bases and J by 4 bases, with 7 bases between the two germline ends. Germline-derived CDR1 and CDR2 are SGHRS and YFSETQ. CDR3 length: 13 amino acids. The CDR3 loop reads CASSLGVATEAFF. The CDR3 DNA is TGCGCCAGCAGCTTGGGGGTGGCCACTGAAGCTTTCTTT.

As for this clone: The sample carries other DNA sequences with the same CDR3. The J gene is TRBJ1-1, the V gene TRBV25-1, with 10 bases matching TRBD1. Per the germline V gene, CDR1 is MGHDK and CDR2 is SYGVNS. This CDR3 has 14 residues. Germline trimming cut 6 bases from V and 5 bases from J; bases unmatched to any gene: 6. CDR3 sequence reads: CASSEGQGGTEAFF. Here the CDR3 DNA reads TGTGCCAGCAGCGAAGGACAGGGGGGGACTGAAGCTTTCTTT.

This chain links TRBV19 with TRBJ2-4; maybe TRBD2 (5 bases). The CDR3 totals 15 residues. Germline CDR1 reads LNHDA; CDR2 reads SQIVND (reference sequence). V lost 3 bases and J 0 bases, leaving 9 bases between the germline ends. CDR3 protein: CASSIIGLAKNIQYF. DNA of the CDR3: TGTGCCAGTAGTATTATAGGACTAGCCAAAAACATTCAGTACTTC. The full variable domain, with the rest looked up from reference TRBV19 and TRBJ2-4, is DGGITQSPKYLFRKEGQNVTLSCEQNLNHDAMYWYRQDPGQGLRLIYYSQIVNDFQKGDIAEGYSVSREKKESFPLTVTSAQKNPTAFYLCASSIIGLAKNIQYFGAGTRLSVL.

This chain links TRBV18 with TRBJ2-7, with 7 bases lining up with TRBD1. Germline CDR1 is KGHSH and CDR2 is LQKENI. The CDR3 length is 13 residues. The V gene end was trimmed by 6 bases and the J gene end by 2 bases; junction bases not matched to a gene: 4. CDR3 amino acids: CASSGTATYEQYF. DNA of the CDR3: TGTGCCAGCTCCGGGACAGCTACCTACGAGCAGTACTTC.

This chain joins TRBV4-1 and TRBJ2-2; D is unclear. The CDR3 has 14 amino acids. Per the germline V gene, CDR1 is MGHRA and CDR2 is YSYEKL. Trimming took off 3 bases at V and 5 bases at J, with 10 bases between the two ends. The CDR3 nucleotides read TGCGCCAGCAGCCACCCCACAGCTACCGGGGAGCTGTTTTTT. This sequence encodes CASSHPTATGELFF.

With regard to this clone: The same CDR3 also results from other DNA sequences found in this sample. This rearrangement joins TRBV28 to TRBJ2-7; no clear D. This CDR3 contains 12 residues. The germline V gene has CDR1 MDHEN and CDR2 SYDVKM. Trimming took off 3 bases at V and 2 bases at J, with 5 bases between the two ends. The CDR3 region is CASSFPTYEQYF. CDR3 bases: TGTGCCAGCAGTTTCCCTACCTACGAGCAGTACTTC.

This chain links TRBV4-1 with TRBJ1-2; TRBD1 aligns across 7 bases. CDR3 length: 17 residues. V gave up 4 bases and J gave up 6 bases; unmatched junction bases: 17. Germline lookup yields CDR1 MGHRA and CDR2 YSYEKL. The CDR3 DNA is TGCGCCAGCAGCCTTCAAACTGAACAGGGGATAGGGGATGGCTACACCTTC. Its translation is CASSLQTEQGIGDGYTF.

With regard to this clone: One junction end disagrees with the germline gene, perhaps due to a read error. This chain joins TRBV20-1 and TRBJ2-7; the D gene is possibly TRBD1 (5 bases). Germline V gene data show CDR1 as DFQATT and CDR2 as SNEGSKA (reference sequence). The CDR3 consists of 8 residues. The CDR3 DNA is TGCAGGGAGCCCTCAGGGAACTTC. Its protein product is CREPSGNF.

The V call is TRBV4-3, the J call TRBJ2-1; 9 bases fit TRBD2. Germline V CDR1 and CDR2: LGHNA, YSLEER. CDR3 length: 20 residues. The V and J ends lost 3 bases and 1 base, in that order; junction bases with no gene match: 16. As DNA, the CDR3 is TGCGCCAGCAGCCAGGCGACGACTAGCGGCGCAGGATTTTCCTACAATGAGCAGTTCTTC. Translating gives CASSQATTSGAGFSYNEQFF.

V is TRBV10-1 and J is TRBJ2-2, with TRBD2 matching over 13 bases. In germline, CDR1 is WNHNN, CDR2 SYGVQD (reference sequence). With 6 bases clipped from V and 6 bases from J, the junction kept 4 bases outside the gene matches. This CDR3 has 15 residues. Here the CDR3 DNA reads TGCGCCAGCAGCTCGGGACTAGCGGGACCCGGGGAGCTGTTTTTT. Translation gives CASSSGLAGPGELFF.

The gene calls are TRBV28 and TRBJ1-2; tentatively, D is TRBD1 (5 bases). The germline gives CDR1 MDHEN, CDR2 SYDVKM. The CDR3 is 16 amino acids. Trimming shortened V by 3 bases and J by 0 bases, and 14 bases separated the two germline ends. Here the CDR3 DNA reads TGTGCCAGCAGTTTGCCAGTGCGCAGGGCTAACTATGGCTACACCTTC. Translating gives CASSLPVRRANYGYTF.

This clone has more than one count but fewer than ten. The rearrangement uses TRBV30 and TRBJ1-3, with D uncertain. The CDR3 covers 12 residues. The germline CDR1 and CDR2 sequences are GTSNPN and SVGIG (reference sequence). V was clipped by 4 bases and J by 1 base, with 5 bases between them. The CDR3 loop is CAWTESGNTIYF. In nucleotides, the CDR3 is TGTGCCTGGACCGAATCTGGAAACACCATATATTTT.

The chain has TRBV7-9 and TRBJ2-2; D is uncertain. V dropped 5 bases and J dropped 6 bases, with 10 bases sitting between them. This CDR3 has 13 residues. CDR1 SEHNR and CDR2 FQNEAQ come from the germline V gene (reference sequence). In DNA, the CDR3 is TGTGCCAGCAGCCCCCTCGAGCCCGGGGAGCTGTTTTTT. It specifies CASSPLEPGELFF.

The CDR3 bases are TGCGCCAGCAGCTCACCCTCAGGGGGCCGAGAGACCCAGTACTTC. Translating gives CASSSPSGGRETQYF. V usage is TRBV5-1 and J usage is TRBJ2-5, with 8 bases aligning to TRBD1. V was pared by 3 bases and J by 4 bases, with 8 bases of the junction left unmatched. This CDR3 region has 15 residues. Germline loops: CDR1 SGHRS, CDR2 YFSETQ.

This chain links TRBV28 with TRBJ1-4; D gene unclear. CDR3 length equals 17 residues. CDR1 and CDR2 from the germline V gene are MDHEN and SYDVKM. V was trimmed by 3 bases and J by 6 bases, leaving 20 bases between them. CDR3 in DNA: TGTGCCAGCAGTTTTAGGGCCGCCTGGGGATATTATGAAAAACTGTTTTTT. Its translation: CASSFRAAWGYYEKLFF. Together with reference TRBV28 and TRBJ1-4, the CDR3 gives the full variable domain: DVKVTQSSRYLVKRTGEKVFLECVQDMDHENMFWYRQDPGLGLRLIYFSYDVKMKEKGDIPEGYSVSREKKERFSLILESASTNQTSMYLCASSFRAAWGYYEKLFFGSGTQLSVL.

The rearrangement joins TRBV15 to TRBJ2-1, with 10 bases aligning to TRBD2. The CDR3 has 17 residues. The V gene end was trimmed by 4 bases and the J gene end by 9 bases; junction bases not matched to a gene: 15. Germline lookup yields CDR1 LNHNV and CDR2 YYDKDF (reference sequence). The DNA of the CDR3 is TGTGCCACCAGCACGACGAGAATGGAGCGGGGGGGCGGTGAGCAGTTCTTC. Translated: CATSTTRMERGGGEQFF.